This T cell receptor (beta chain) appears in the sequencing data of a study of memory B cells and T cells in multiple sclerosis. Study-level points and caveats: Shared clonotype counts depended on differing compartment clone-set sizes and were normalized.

The assay was immunoSEQ multiplex PCR, and TCRdb's table has in-frame clones only and misses some. The repertoire includes 46,000 or so clones, roughly 87% of them detected once, and roughly 1% sits in the top ten. About this clone itself: Antigen specificity is unknown.

The CDR3 totals 15 residues. With V trimmed by 2 bases and J by 0 bases, 3 bases remained unmatched. The germline V gene encodes CDR1 MNHEY and CDR2 SVGAGI. Separate sequencing covered autoproliferating (CFSE-dim) and non-proliferating (CFSE-high) T cells from stimulus-free culture. About 50 million CFSE-labeled PBMCs were cultured less than nine days unstimulated, then replicate wells were pooled. Without exogenous stimuli, around 0.49 uM CFSE-labeled PBMCs were cultured serum-free. The chain uses TRBV6-5 and TRBJ1-2; TRBD1 matches 7 bases. The sequencing sample was made of PBMCs from blood kept in culture. This TCR was recovered from a human donor with multiple sclerosis. The CDR3 reads CASSYRGTANYGYTF. The DNA of the CDR3 is TGTGCCAGCAGTTACCGAGGGACAGCTAACTATGGCTACACCTTC.